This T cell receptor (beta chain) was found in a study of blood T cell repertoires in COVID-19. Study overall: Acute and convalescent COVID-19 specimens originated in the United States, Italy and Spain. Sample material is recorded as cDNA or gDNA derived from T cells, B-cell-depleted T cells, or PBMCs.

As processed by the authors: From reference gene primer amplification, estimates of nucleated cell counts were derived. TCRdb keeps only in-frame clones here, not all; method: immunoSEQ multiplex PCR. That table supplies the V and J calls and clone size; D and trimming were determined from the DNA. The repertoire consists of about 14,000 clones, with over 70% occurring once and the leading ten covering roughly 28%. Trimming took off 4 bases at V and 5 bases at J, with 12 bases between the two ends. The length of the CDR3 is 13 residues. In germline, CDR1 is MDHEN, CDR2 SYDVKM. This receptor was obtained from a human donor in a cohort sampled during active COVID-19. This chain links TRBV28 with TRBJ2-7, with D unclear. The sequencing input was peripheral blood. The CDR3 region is CASSSYRLDEQYF. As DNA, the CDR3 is TGTGCCAGCAGTTCCTACCGTTTGGACGAGCAGTACTTC.